A single sample is the source of the 21 T cell receptor beta chains below, sequenced in a study of T cells in Graves' hyperthyroidism and ophthalmopathy. Amplification yielded TCR beta CDR3 regions, with RNA transcripts as the source. An initial round of RT-PCR targeting the TCR CDR3 relied on the HTBI primer set. TCRdb independently ran MiXCR on the multiplex PCR reads; one entry per CDR3 protein. The profile shows approximately 510,000 distinct CDR3 sequences, around 43% of them singletons. Sequencing was carried out using peripheral blood or thyroid tissue (not recorded which). Receptor source: an adult woman with Graves' disease, either hyperthyroidism or ophthalmopathy (not recorded which).

This clonotype was found a few times. CDR3 loop: CASSHPYRDTGELFF. In DNA, the CDR3 is TGTGCCAGCAGCCACCCCTACCGGGACACCGGGGAGCTGTTTTTT. This sequence joins TRBV14 and TRBJ2-2; the D is unclear. This CDR3 comprises 15 residues. The V end lost 3 bases, the J end lost 3 bases, and 11 bases lay between the germline ends. Per the germline V gene, CDR1 is SGHDN and CDR2 is FVKESK.

This clonotype was counted many times. The rearrangement joins TRBV20-1 to TRBJ1-1; no definite D call. The ends were cut back, 6 bases at V and 5 bases at J, with 13 bases in the middle. The CDR3 totals 12 residues. Per the germline V gene, CDR1 is DFQATT and CDR2 is SNEGSKA (reference sequence). CDR3 region: CSARRATTEAFF. The CDR3 coding sequence is TGCAGTGCCCGACGGGCGACTACTGAAGCTTTCTTT.

This clonotype was seen many times. The V and J genes are TRBV6-1 and TRBJ1-3; possible D gene TRBD1, 6 bases. The V gene's germline CDR1 is MNHNS and CDR2 SASEGT. Trimming took 6 bases from V and 4 from J, leaving 10 bases between them. The CDR3 sequence is 13 residues long. The CDR3 region has the DNA TGTGCCAGCAGGCAGGGGAACGGAAACACCATATATTTT. It yields the protein CASRQGNGNTIYF.

This clonotype was counted a few times. This chain uses TRBV19 with TRBJ1-1; D remains ambiguous. The CDR3 is 14 amino acids. Between the trimmed V and J ends, which lost 4 bases and 4 bases, there was a span of 13 bases. CDR1 and CDR2 from the germline V gene are LNHDA and SQIVND (reference sequence). CDR3 in amino acids: CASSRGQWFTEAFF. The CDR3 nucleotides read TGTGCCAGTAGTAGAGGTCAATGGTTCACTGAAGCTTTCTTT.

The chain couples TRBV10-3 to TRBJ2-7; a possible D gene is TRBD2 (6 bases). The CDR3 has 13 residues. V lost 5 bases and J 0 bases, leaving 8 bases between the germline ends. CDR1 is ENHRY and CDR2 is SYGVKD in the germline V gene. CDR3 loop: CAISLEGSYEQYF. Here the CDR3 DNA reads TGTGCCATCAGTTTGGAGGGCTCCTACGAGCAGTACTTC.

This clonotype was found many times. The chain joins TRBV2 to TRBJ2-7; TRBD2 aligns across 7 bases. V dropped 1 base and J dropped 3; count of bases not matched to a gene: 6. This CDR3 region has 15 residues. The germline gives CDR1 SNHLY, CDR2 FYNNEI. This CDR3 reads CASSEDSGKHYEQYF. As DNA, the CDR3 is TGTGCCAGCAGTGAAGACAGCGGGAAGCACTACGAGCAGTACTTC.

This clonotype was picked up a small number of times. The chain has TRBV7-8 and TRBJ2-2; TRBD1 matches 10 bases. The CDR3 contains 17 residues. Germline V gene lookup returns CDR1 SGHVS and CDR2 FQNEAQ. J gave up 4 bases and V 3 bases, and 8 bases lay outside the gene matches. CDR3 sequence (DNA): TGTGCCAGCAGCTTGTGGGGGACAGGGGACTTCACCGGGGAGCTGTTTTTT. It encodes CASSLWGTGDFTGELFF.

In the case of this clonotype: The missing conserved phenylalanine or tryptophan at the end of this CDR3 makes a read error likely. The DNA is left out, because the CDR3 cannot be placed on it with certainty; the CDR3 is given as TCRdb lists it. The chain couples TRBV12-3 or TRBV12-4 to TRBJ1-5; the table's D call of TRBD1 was not tested on the DNA. The CDR3 has 9 residues if both end residues are counted. The chain's CDR3 is CASTQAGGS.

Many counts were recorded for this clonotype. The chain uses TRBV6-1 and TRBJ1-5, with 7 bases lining up with TRBD1. CDR3 length: 16 residues. The trim removed 3 bases at V and 6 bases at J, leaving 11 bases unmatched. The germline CDR1 and CDR2 sequences are MNHNS and SASEGT. Here the CDR3 DNA reads TGTGCCAGCAGTGAGACAACAGGGGTATTGGGTCAGCCCCAGCATTTT. This sequence encodes CASSETTGVLGQPQHF.

This clonotype was detected only a few times. The rearrangement uses TRBV7-2 and TRBJ2-7; no clear D. V was trimmed by 4 bases and J by 1 base, leaving 11 bases between them. From germline, CDR1 is SGHTA and CDR2 FQGNSA. The CDR3 has 14 amino acids. The CDR3 DNA follows: TGTGCCAGCAGCTCCCGTCCGGGTTCCTACGAGCAGTACTTC. Amino acid sequence: CASSSRPGSYEQYF.

About this clonotype itself: The CDR3 ends on some other residue instead of the conserved phenylalanine or tryptophan, so this is likely a read error. The chain uses TRBV10-3 and TRBJ2-6, with D hard to call. Trimming removed 5 bases from V and 15 bases from J, with 5 bases in between. The CDR3 is 9 residues long. Germline CDR1 is ENHRY and CDR2 is SYGVKD. DNA for the CDR3: TGTGCCATCAGTCCTGCCCTGACTAGC. Protein product: CAISPALTS.

This clonotype has more than one count but fewer than ten. The V call is TRBV20-1, the J call TRBJ2-5; D ambiguous. The CDR3 totals 17 residues. Trimming removed 0 bases from V and 4 bases from J, with 21 bases in between. Germline V gene data show CDR1 as DFQATT and CDR2 as SNEGSKA (reference sequence). CDR3 nucleotide sequence: TGCAGTGCTAGAGATGACATCCGGGCCAGAGCAGGAGAGACCCAGTACTTC. As protein: CSARDDIRARAGETQYF.

Regarding this clonotype: A read error is possible here, since a much larger clone lies one base away. The chain joins TRBV10-3 to TRBJ1-6; D is possibly TRBD1 (5 bases). The CDR3 totals 13 residues. Trimming took 3 bases from V and 8 from J, leaving 8 bases between them. Germline V gene data show CDR1 as ENHRY and CDR2 as SYGVKD. The CDR3 sequence: CAISEWGDSPLHF. CDR3 in DNA: TGTGCCATCAGTGAATGGGGGGATTCACCCCTCCACTTT.

This clonotype was seen only a few times. The chain recombines TRBV6-6 with TRBJ2-7, with D uncertain. Germline-derived CDR1 and CDR2 are MNHNY and SVGAGI (reference sequence). Trimming removed 8 bases from V and 1 base from J, with 15 bases in between. The CDR3 is made up of 14 amino acids. CDR3 in amino acids: CASSPSTRSYEQYF. The CDR3 DNA follows: TGTGCCAGCTCACCATCGACAAGATCCTACGAGCAGTACTTC.

This clonotype was recorded at least ten times. This chain connects TRBV6-2 or TRBV6-3 to TRBJ1-5; D gene unclear. CDR3 size: 12 residues. The V gene's germline CDR1 is MNHEY and CDR2 SVGEGT. Trimming removed 1 base at V and 3 bases at J, with 1 base between. The CDR3 DNA reads TGTGCCAGCAGTTACTTCAATCAGCCCCAGCATTTT. It translates to CASSYFNQPQHF.

This clonotype has at least ten counts. This chain joins TRBV7-9 and TRBJ1-2, with D tentatively TRBD1 (6 bases). V was trimmed by 7 bases and J by 4 bases, leaving 13 bases between them. The CDR3 loop spans 13 amino acids. Germline V gene lookup returns CDR1 SEHNR and CDR2 FQNEAQ (reference sequence). The CDR3 DNA follows: TGTGCCAGCAAGCCGGACAGCCCCTATGGCTACACCTTC. Residues: CASKPDSPYGYTF. Together with reference TRBV7-9 and TRBJ1-2, the CDR3 gives the full variable domain: DTGVSQNPRHKITKRGQNVTFRCDPISEHNRLYWYRQTLGQGPEFLTYFQNEAQLEKSRLLSDRFSAERPKGSFSTLEIQRTEQGDSAMYLCASKPDSPYGYTFGSGTRLTVV.

This clonotype was found a few times. The chain employs TRBV14 and TRBJ2-7; 9 bases align to TRBD1. The CDR3 extends over 14 amino acids. Germline CDR1 is SGHDN and CDR2 is FVKESK. The junction had 4 bases not matched to a gene; V was cut back by 4 bases and J by 3 bases. The CDR3 loop is CASSLEDRGYEQYF. In nucleotides, the CDR3 is TGTGCCAGCAGCCTAGAGGACAGGGGCTACGAGCAGTACTTC. The entire variable domain, with the rest obtained from reference TRBV14 and TRBJ2-7, is as follows: EAGVTQFPSHSVIEKGQTVTLRCDPISGHDNLYWYRRVMGKEIKFLLHFVKESKQDESGMPNNRFLAERTGGTYSTLKVQPAELEDSGVYFCASSLEDRGYEQYFGPGTRLTVT.

The chain is built from TRBV27 and TRBJ2-7; TRBD1 is a possible D gene (6 bases). The V end was cut by 2 bases, the J end by 3 bases, with 11 bases between. This CDR3 region has 14 residues. The germline V gene encodes CDR1 MNHEY and CDR2 SMNVEV (reference sequence). Here the CDR3 reads CASSLGTTGYEQYF. The CDR3 DNA sequence: TGTGCCAGCAGTTTAGGGACAACGGGCTACGAGCAGTACTTC.

This clonotype was detected only a few times. V and J are TRBV15 and TRBJ1-4; 8 positions agree with TRBD1. Losses at the gene ends were 0 bases for V and 8 bases for J; bases not matched to a gene: 5. Germline V gives CDR1 LNHNV, CDR2 YYDKDF (reference sequence). This CDR3 has 15 residues. The CDR3 loop reads CATSRDPSGGEKLFF. The CDR3 DNA follows: TGTGCCACCAGCAGAGATCCGTCAGGGGGCGAAAAACTGTTTTTT. Variable domain in full (rest from reference TRBV15 and TRBJ1-4): DAMVIQNPRYQVTQFGKPVTLSCSQTLNHNVMYWYQQKSSQAPKLLFHYYDKDFNNEADTPDNFQSRRPNTSFCFLDIRSPGLGDTAMYLCATSRDPSGGEKLFFGSGTQLSVL.

This clonotype was recorded at least ten times. The J gene is TRBJ2-5, the V gene TRBV7-2; 8 bases fit TRBD1. V shed 3 bases, J shed 6 bases, and the junction held 6 bases outside the gene matches. Germline assignment: CDR1 SGHTA and CDR2 FQGNSA. The length of the CDR3 is 14 residues. The CDR3 sequence: CASSFSGGRQTQYF. In nucleotides, the CDR3 is TGTGCCAGCAGCTTTTCAGGGGGCCGGCAGACCCAGTACTTC.

J is TRBJ2-7 and V is TRBV6-5, with unresolved D. The V end lost 2 bases, the J end lost 4 bases, and 12 bases lay between the germline ends. The CDR3 extends over 14 amino acids. CDR1 and CDR2 (germline): MNHEY, SVGAGI. CDR3 in amino acids: CASSYPTIGYEQYF. CDR3 DNA: TGTGCCAGCAGTTACCCCACCATTGGGTACGAGCAGTACTTC.